A single T cell receptor beta chain is shown here with its context. Its specificity is not known. CDR3 length: 14 residues. CDR1 is SGDLS and CDR2 is YYNGEE in the germline V gene. The data were obtained in a study of CXCR3-negative and CXCR3-positive naive CD8 T cells. cDNA libraries for TRB were generated by 5' RACE incorporating UMI labels. After re-calling the 5' RACE reads, TCRdb lists one entry per CDR3 protein, DNA absent. With approximately 88,000 distinct CDR3 sequences in the sample, the ten largest clones hold approximately 0.5%. Study observations and caveats: Memory, not naive, CXCR3-negative and CXCR3-positive cells differed in TRBV-TRBJ usage. Relative to CXCR3-negative naive cells, CXCR3-positive naive cells had more hydrophobic TRB CDR3s.

Sequencing was performed on naive CXCR3+ CD8+ T cells from blood. Documented subset: CD45RO-CCR7+CD27+CD95- naive CD8+ T cells expressing CXCR3 (TNR3+). This TCR came from a human donor in good health. Some clones in this sample may be carry-over from other donors' samples. The rearrangement links TRBV9 to TRBJ1-4; TCRdb selects TRBD1, and the lack of DNA leaves this call unchecked. The CDR3 is CASSVGGAGEKLFF.